This T cell receptor beta chain was found in a study of OX40 agonist ivuxolimab in advanced cancers. Study-level background: Ivuxolimab, an agonist antibody against OX40 (CD134), was given to patients. Dosing consisted of intravenous ivuxolimab at 0.01 to 10 mg/kg every 2 weeks. Findings and limits, study-wide: Compared with CD4+, CD8+ T cells on average had more expanded clones.

Prior autoimmune disease or systemic immunosuppression barred patients. The ends were cut back, 3 bases at V and 3 bases at J, with 13 bases in the middle. The germline gives CDR1 MDHEN, CDR2 SYDVKM. This CDR3 is 15 amino acids long. The assay was immunoSEQ multiplex PCR, and TCRdb's table has in-frame clones only and misses some. This table has under 35,000 clones, about 88% appearing once. Points on this clone: Its antigen is undetermined.

The clonotype originates from an adult with an advanced solid tumor such as melanoma, head and neck, liver or kidney cancer. The rearrangement uses TRBV28 and TRBJ2-3; D remains ambiguous. The input for sequencing was CD4+ or CD8+ T cells sorted from blood, taken in a trial of the OX40 agonist ivuxolimab. Here the CDR3 DNA reads TGTGCCAGCAGTTTCGCGGCAGGCGAGACAGATACGCAGTATTTT. Protein product: CASSFAAGETDTQYF.